The 5 T cell receptor beta chains in this list originate from one sample, sequenced in a study of identical twins. TCRdb reprocessed the 5' RACE reads with MiXCR, giving one entry per CDR3 protein. The table shows roughly 630,000 distinct CDR3 sequences, with about 7.1% occurring only once. These data were also filed under a second study, of yellow fever vaccine responses in identical twins.

Specimen: PBMCs. These receptor sequences come from a woman younger than 30 in good health.

The V gene is TRBV28, the J gene TRBJ2-3; 11 bases agree with TRBD2. The CDR3 spans 19 residues. V gave up 5 bases and J gave up 2 bases; unmatched junction bases: 15. Germline V gene data show CDR1 as MDHEN and CDR2 as SYDVKM. The CDR3 is CASSPSEATSGGYTDTQYF. CDR3 in DNA: TGTGCCAGCAGTCCTTCTGAAGCTACTAGCGGGGGATACACAGATACGCAGTATTTT.

This clonotype turned up a few times. This chain uses TRBV7-9 with TRBJ2-5, with D unclear. This CDR3 has 14 residues. CDR1 is SEHNR and CDR2 is FQNEAQ in the germline V gene (reference sequence). V was cut by 2 bases and J by 1 base, with 8 bases left in between. The DNA of the CDR3 is TGTGCCAGCAGCTTACAGTTGAGCCAAGAGACCCAGTACTTC. This encodes CASSLQLSQETQYF. Drawing the rest from reference TRBV7-9 and TRBJ2-5, the complete variable domain is DTGVSQNPRHKITKRGQNVTFRCDPISEHNRLYWYRQTLGQGPEFLTYFQNEAQLEKSRLLSDRFSAERPKGSFSTLEIQRTEQGDSAMYLCASSLQLSQETQYFGPGTRLLVL.

The table lists this clonotype with many counts. The V gene is TRBV5-1, the J gene TRBJ1-1, with D hard to call. The V and J ends lost 4 bases and 4 bases respectively, with 17 bases between them. CDR3 length: 15 amino acids. In germline, CDR1 is SGHRS, CDR2 YFSETQ. CDR3 sequence: CASSTLTPGSTEAFF. The CDR3 DNA reads TGCGCCAGCAGCACTCTCACCCCCGGGAGCACTGAAGCTTTCTTT.

This clonotype occurred many times. The chain has TRBV12-3 or TRBV12-4 and TRBJ1-2; D call uncertain. This CDR3 comprises 12 residues. Trimming shortened V by 9 bases and J by 1 base, and 9 bases separated the two germline ends. CDR3 bases: TGTGCCAGTACGGGCATTAACTATGGCTACACCTTC. Amino acids: CASTGINYGYTF.

Concerning this clonotype itself: This may come from a read error, since a much larger clone is one base off. The chain recombines TRBV3-1 with TRBJ2-7, with 14 bases lining up with TRBD2. Looked up from germline, CDR1 is LGHDT and CDR2 is YNNKEL (reference sequence). The CDR3 is 15 amino acids. CDR3 sequence (DNA): TGTGCCACCAGCCGGGGGACTAGCGGGGGTTACGAGCAGTACTTC. Its protein is CATSRGTSGGYEQYF.